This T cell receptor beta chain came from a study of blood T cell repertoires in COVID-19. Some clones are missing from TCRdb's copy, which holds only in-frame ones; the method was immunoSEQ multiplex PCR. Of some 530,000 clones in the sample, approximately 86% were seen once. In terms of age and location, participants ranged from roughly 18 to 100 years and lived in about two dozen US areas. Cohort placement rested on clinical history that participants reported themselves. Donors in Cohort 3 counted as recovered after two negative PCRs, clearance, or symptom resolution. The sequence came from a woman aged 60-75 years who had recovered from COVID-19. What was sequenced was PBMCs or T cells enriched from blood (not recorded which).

CDR3 loop: CASSQSPSTDTQYF. CDR3 DNA sequence: TGTGCCAGCAGCCAATCTCCCAGCACAGATACGCAGTATTTT. The J gene is TRBJ2-3, the V gene TRBV3-1 (or the pseudogene TRBV3-2); D not resolved. The CDR3 totals 14 residues. Germline V gene data show CDR1 as LGHDT and CDR2 as YNNKEL (reference sequence). V was clipped by 2 bases and J by 0 bases, with 6 bases between them.